Shown below are 13 T cell receptor beta chains from a single sample sequenced in a study of cytomegalovirus exposure and HLA in healthy donors. The assay was immunoSEQ multiplex PCR, and TCRdb's table has in-frame clones only and misses some. The repertoire holds tens of thousands of clones, with 96% as singletons. The sequenced sample was PBMCs. The origin of the receptors is a man aged 18-30 years in good health and CMV-seronegative.

The rearrangement links TRBV18 to TRBJ1-3; D is ambiguous. Per the germline V gene, CDR1 is KGHSH and CDR2 is LQKENI. This CDR3 is built from 15 residues. V shed 5 bases and J shed 0 bases, with 11 bases lying between them. CDR3 sequence (DNA): TGTGCCAGCTCAGAGGTTCGGTCCTCTGGAAACACCATATATTTT. It translates to CASSEVRSSGNTIYF. Full variable domain (outside the CDR3, taken from reference TRBV18 and TRBJ1-3): NAGVMQNPRHLVRRRGQEARLRCSPMKGHSHVYWYRQLPEEGLKFMVYLQKENIIDESGMPKERFSAEFPKEGPSILRIQQVVRGDSAAYFCASSEVRSSGNTIYFGEGSWLTVV.

The V and J genes are TRBV28 and TRBJ2-2, with TRBD2 identical over 8 bases. Losses at the gene ends were 3 bases for V and 6 bases for J; bases not matched to a gene: 18. CDR3 length: 19 amino acids. Per the germline V gene, CDR1 is MDHEN and CDR2 is SYDVKM. The CDR3 DNA is TGTGCCAGCAGTTTCCATCCCGGGAGGGCAGAGGAGGACCCCGGGGAGCTGTTTTTT. This translates into CASSFHPGRAEEDPGELFF.

This clone appeared a single time. The rearrangement links TRBV27 to TRBJ2-5, with D possibly TRBD2 on 6 matching bases. The germline V gene has CDR1 MNHEY and CDR2 SMNVEV (reference sequence). With 4 bases removed from V and 7 bases from J, the gap between germline ends came to 10 bases. The CDR3 consists of 12 residues. CDR3 amino acids: CASSYPEGTQYF. The CDR3 coding sequence is TGTGCCAGCAGTTACCCGGAGGGGACCCAGTACTTC.

V gene TRBV7-9 combines with J gene TRBJ2-3, with TRBD2 as a possible D gene (6 bases). The CDR3 spans 14 residues. CDR1 SEHNR and CDR2 FQNEAQ come from the germline V gene (reference sequence). V was shortened by 4 bases and J by 2 bases, with 10 bases between the two germline ends. Here the CDR3 reads CASSSWDSTDTQYF. The CDR3, as DNA: TGTGCCAGCAGCTCGTGGGACTCCACAGATACGCAGTATTTT.

The rearrangement links TRBV9 to TRBJ1-3; D is unresolved. The CDR3 spans 12 residues. Trimming removed 6 bases at V and 0 bases at J, with 4 bases between. Germline CDR1 and CDR2: SGDLS and YYNGEE. The CDR3 here is CASTGSGNTIYF. The CDR3 nucleotides read TGTGCCAGCACAGGCTCTGGAAACACCATATATTTT.

The J gene is TRBJ1-2, the V gene TRBV7-2; D gene uncertain. Germline V gene data show CDR1 as SGHTA and CDR2 as FQGNSA. The CDR3 has 15 residues. Trimming left V 1 base short and J 4 bases short, with 13 bases between. The CDR3 reads CASSLVGRISYGYTF. Written as DNA, the CDR3 is TGTGCCAGCAGCTTAGTTGGGAGAATTTCCTATGGCTACACCTTC.

The CDR3 DNA is TGTGCCAGCAGTTTCTCGGGACTAGCCTTCTACAATGAGCAGTTCTTC. Amino acid sequence: CASSFSGLAFYNEQFF. J is TRBJ2-1 and V is TRBV28; the match to TRBD2 covers 9 bases. CDR1 and CDR2 from the germline V gene are MDHEN and SYDVKM. V dropped 3 bases and J dropped 3; count of bases not matched to a gene: 6. This CDR3 is 16 amino acids long.

This chain links TRBV2 with TRBJ2-2; D gene uncertain. Trimming pared 2 bases from V and 6 bases from J, leaving 7 bases between. CDR1 SNHLY and CDR2 FYNNEI come from the germline V gene. The CDR3 has 13 amino acids. This CDR3 reads CASSESPAGELFF. DNA of the CDR3: TGTGCCAGCAGTGAATCCCCGGCCGGGGAGCTGTTTTTT.

V usage is TRBV28 and J usage is TRBJ2-7; 12 bases are shared with TRBD1. This CDR3 has 15 residues. J gave up 3 bases and V 3 bases, and 3 bases lay outside the gene matches. Per the germline V gene, CDR1 is MDHEN and CDR2 is SYDVKM. The CDR3 loop is CASSFRDRGHYEQYF. Written as DNA, the CDR3 is TGTGCCAGCAGTTTTCGGGACAGGGGGCACTACGAGCAGTACTTC.

V gene TRBV5-6 combines with J gene TRBJ2-1; TRBD2 matches 12 bases. Germline trimming cut 1 base from V and 8 bases from J; bases unmatched to any gene: 7. Per the germline V gene, CDR1 is SGHDT and CDR2 is YYEEEE. CDR3 size: 16 residues. CDR3 sequence reads: CASSLLASGRVDEQFF. The CDR3 region has the DNA TGTGCCAGCAGCTTGTTGGCTAGCGGGAGGGTCGATGAGCAGTTCTTC.

The rearrangement joins TRBV7-8 to TRBJ2-1; D gene ambiguous. The CDR3 extends over 14 amino acids. CDR1 and CDR2 (germline): SGHVS, FQNEAQ. The V end lost 0 bases, the J end lost 4 bases, and 7 bases lay between the germline ends. The CDR3 protein is CASSLASSYNEQFF. The CDR3 DNA reads TGTGCCAGCAGCTTAGCGTCCAGTTACAATGAGCAGTTCTTC.

This clone has a single count. The chain employs TRBV28 and TRBJ1-1; D is possibly TRBD1 (6 bases). V gave up 11 bases and J gave up 2 bases, with 24 bases separating them. CDR3 length: 16 residues. The germline V gene encodes CDR1 MDHEN and CDR2 SYDVKM. The CDR3 is CAASNSGAAINTEAFF. CDR3 coding DNA: TGTGCCGCCAGCAATTCAGGGGCTGCAATCAACACTGAAGCTTTCTTT.

This chain joins TRBV27 and TRBJ2-7; TRBD1 matches at 7 bases. Looked up from germline, CDR1 is MNHEY and CDR2 is SMNVEV (reference sequence). The V segment lost 6 bases and the J segment 0 bases; nucleotides outside the gene matches: 2. The CDR3 runs to 13 residues. For the CDR3, the DNA is TGTGCCAGCAGCCCAGGGGGCTCCTACGAGCAGTACTTC. Its translation: CASSPGGSYEQYF.